The 24 T cell receptor beta chains listed next were all sequenced from one sample in a study of technical replicates of blood from several donors. Produced via immunoSEQ multiplex PCR; TCRdb's table is partial and in-frame only. The sample records some 74,000 clones, about 97% being singletons. The sample consisted of T cells isolated from PBMCs. The receptors here all came from a human donor in good health.

The rearrangement links TRBV2 to TRBJ2-7; 8 bases map to TRBD2. V trimming: 5 bases; J trimming: 4 bases; junction bases outside the gene matches: 7. Germline lookup yields CDR1 SNHLY and CDR2 FYNNEI. This CDR3 spans 14 amino acids. CDR3 sequence reads: CASSPGLVSYEQYF. In DNA form, the CDR3 reads TGTGCCAGCAGTCCGGGACTAGTTTCGTACGAGCAGTACTTC.

The V gene is TRBV5-5, the J gene TRBJ2-7; possible D gene TRBD2, 5 bases. The V and J ends lost 4 bases and 12 bases respectively, with 14 bases between them. The germline CDR1 and CDR2 sequences are SGHKS and YYEKEE (reference sequence). The CDR3 has 11 residues. The CDR3 loop reads CASSGSSEGYF. CDR3 DNA: TGTGCCAGCAGCGGCAGCTCTGAGGGGTACTTC.

V and J are TRBV10-3 and TRBJ2-1; 11 nucleotides match TRBD2. Unmatched junction bases numbered 11, after V lost 6 bases and J lost 7 bases. Germline V gene data show CDR1 as ENHRY and CDR2 as SYGVKD. This CDR3 has 16 amino acids. The CDR3: CAISAILAGVINEQFF. CDR3 DNA sequence: TGTGCCATCAGCGCCATACTAGCGGGAGTCATAAATGAGCAGTTCTTC.

The chain uses TRBV7-8 and TRBJ2-1; 12 nucleotides line up with TRBD2. Germline V CDR1 and CDR2: SGHVS, FQNEAQ. The trim removed 4 bases at V and 2 bases at J, leaving 0 bases unmatched. This CDR3 has 15 amino acids. The CDR3 bases are TGTGCCAGCAGCTCTAGCGGGAGGGCCTACAATGAGCAGTTCTTC. This codes for CASSSSGRAYNEQFF.

As regards this clone: The junction shows a germline mismatch at one end, possibly a read error. The V call is TRBV19, the J call TRBJ2-4; 9 nucleotides line up with TRBD1. This CDR3 comprises 16 residues. The V gene's germline CDR1 is LNHDA and CDR2 SQIVND (reference sequence). The CDR3 sequence: CASSKGTGKDKDIQYF. The CDR3, as DNA: TGTGCCAGTAGCAAAGGGACAGGGAAAGACAAAGACATTCAGTACTTC.

The V call is TRBV7-2, the J call TRBJ1-5; a weak D match, TRBD1 (5 bases). With 5 bases removed from V and 0 bases from J, the gap between germline ends came to 14 bases. This CDR3 is built from 16 residues. Germline V gene sequence: CDR1 SGHTA, CDR2 FQGNSA. The CDR3 sequence is CASSQSGAISNQPQHF. CDR3 DNA: TGTGCCAGCAGCCAGAGTGGGGCCATTAGCAATCAGCCCCAGCATTTT.

The chain has TRBV5-1 and TRBJ2-1; D may be TRBD1 (5 bases). V lost 7 bases and J 1 base, leaving 12 bases between the germline ends. The germline gives CDR1 SGHRS, CDR2 YFSETQ. This CDR3 is built from 14 residues. In nucleotides, the CDR3 is TGCGCCAGCCATACAGGTCTTTCCTACAATGAGCAGTTCTTC. Its translation: CASHTGLSYNEQFF.

This clone was picked up one time. It is unclear where the CDR3 begins or ends on the DNA, so no DNA is shown, and the CDR3 is as TCRdb lists it. This chain connects TRBV12-2 to TRBJ2-6; the table calls TRBD1, which could not be checked here. TRBV12-2 is noted as a pseudogene. A total of 20 residues make up the CDR3, ends included. CDR3 sequence reads: CASRLVRGTGVASGANVLTF.

The J gene is TRBJ1-1, the V gene TRBV4-3; TRBD1 might be the D (5 bases). V shed 4 bases and J shed 0 bases, with 12 bases lying between them. Germline loops: CDR1 LGHNA, CDR2 YSLEER. This CDR3 has 15 residues. The CDR3 DNA reads TGCGCCAGCAGCCCTCAAGACAGCGTGAACACTGAAGCTTTCTTT. Protein: CASSPQDSVNTEAFF.

The V call is TRBV7-3, the J call TRBJ2-5; D might be TRBD1 (5 bases). The CDR3 covers 12 residues. The V gene's germline CDR1 is SGHTA and CDR2 FQGTGA. V lost 5 bases to trimming and J lost 7 bases, with 11 bases between them. CDR3 sequence (DNA): TGTGCCAGCAGCCAGGGCCCAGGGACCCAGTACTTC. As protein: CASSQGPGTQYF.

The chain employs TRBV10-2 and TRBJ2-3, with 8 bases lining up with TRBD2. Germline V gene lookup returns CDR1 WSHSY and CDR2 SAAADI. There are 14 residues in the CDR3. V was clipped by 6 bases and J by 3 bases; unmatched bases: 5. The CDR3 DNA reads TGCGCCAGCAGGGAACGACTAGCGACAGATACGCAGTATTTT. This codes for CASRERLATDTQYF.

Written as DNA, the CDR3 is TGCGCCAGCAGCCAAGGCCTAGAGCAGTTCTTC. Amino acids: CASSQGLEQFF. The chain has TRBV4-1 and TRBJ2-1; D not resolved. CDR3 size: 11 residues. Trimming took off 1 base at V and 10 bases at J, with 5 bases between the two ends. Germline V gene data show CDR1 as MGHRA and CDR2 as YSYEKL.

CDR3 nucleotides: TGCAGTGCTAGACCACAGAATGAGCAGTTCTTC. It yields the protein CSARPQNEQFF. The rearrangement uses TRBV20-1 and TRBJ2-1; D is undetermined. With 2 bases removed from V and 7 bases from J, the gap between germline ends came to 6 bases. Germline V CDR1 and CDR2: DFQATT, SNEGSKA (reference sequence). There are 11 residues in the CDR3.

This rearrangement joins TRBV5-6 to TRBJ2-7; 11 bases align to TRBD1. Germline loops: CDR1 SGHDT, CDR2 YYEEEE. V lost 2 bases and J lost 5; bases outside the gene matches: 3. This CDR3 contains 14 residues. The DNA for the CDR3 is TGTGCCAGCAGCTTACTGGACAGGGGGCACGAGCAGTACTTC. Its translation is CASSLLDRGHEQYF.

The chain recombines TRBV30 with TRBJ1-3; D might be TRBD1 (6 bases). The V and J ends lost 2 bases and 0 bases respectively, with 11 bases between them. The germline V gene has CDR1 GTSNPN and CDR2 SVGIG (reference sequence). The CDR3 totals 15 residues. The chain's CDR3 is CAWSYPTGSGNTIYF. CDR3 coding DNA: TGTGCCTGGAGTTACCCGACAGGCTCTGGAAACACCATATATTTT. The full variable domain, with the rest looked up from reference TRBV30 and TRBJ1-3, is SQTIHQWPATLVQPVGSPLSLECTVEGTSNPNLYWYRQAAGRGLQLLFYSVGIGQISSEVPQNLSASRPQDRQFILSSKKLLLSDSGFYLCAWSYPTGSGNTIYFGEGSWLTVV.

This rearrangement joins TRBV25-1 to TRBJ2-7; weak D call: TRBD1 (6 bases). The germline V gene encodes CDR1 MGHDK and CDR2 SYGVNS. The CDR3 has 12 residues. Trimming stripped 4 bases from V and 2 bases from J, with 6 bases between. In nucleotides, the CDR3 is TGTGCCAGCAGTGGACAGGCCTACGAGCAGTACTTC. It translates to CASSGQAYEQYF.

J is TRBJ2-1 and V is TRBV4-2, with 9 bases aligning to TRBD1. CDR3 length: 16 residues. Germline assignment: CDR1 LGHNA and CDR2 YNFKEQ. With V trimmed by 4 bases and J by 3 bases, 7 bases remained unmatched. CDR3 residues: CASSPGTGFGYNEQFF. Here the CDR3 DNA reads TGTGCCAGCAGCCCGGGGACAGGGTTTGGCTACAATGAGCAGTTCTTC.

In DNA, the CDR3 is TGTGCCAGCAGCTTACGGCGGCGGGAGCTGTTTTTT. As protein: CASSLRRRELFF. V usage is TRBV7-2 and J usage is TRBJ2-2; no clear D gene. CDR3 length: 12 residues. The germline V and J ends were trimmed by 2 bases and 9 bases, with 7 bases remaining between them. Looked up from germline, CDR1 is SGHTA and CDR2 is FQGNSA.

The chain is built from TRBV30 and TRBJ1-2; 9 nucleotides agree with TRBD1. With 7 bases clipped from V and 4 bases from J, the junction kept 4 bases outside the gene matches. Per the germline V gene, CDR1 is GTSNPN and CDR2 is SVGIG (reference sequence). The CDR3 is 12 residues long. The CDR3 is CAYQQGAYGYTF. The CDR3 DNA sequence: TGTGCCTACCAACAGGGGGCCTATGGCTACACCTTC.

This chain's CDR3 is CASSVLRDWTDTQYF. The CDR3, as DNA: TGTGCCAGCAGTGTTCTGCGGGATTGGACAGATACGCAGTATTTT. The chain couples TRBV2 to TRBJ2-3; D is perhaps TRBD2 (6 bases). Per germline, CDR1 SNHLY and CDR2 FYNNEI. This CDR3 comprises 15 residues. V was clipped by 4 bases and J by 3 bases, with 14 bases between them.

The chain is built from TRBV4-1 and TRBJ2-1, with D possibly matching TRBD2 (6 bases). This CDR3 has 15 residues. Germline CDR1 and CDR2: MGHRA and YSYEKL. V was shortened by 0 bases and J by 9 bases, with 15 bases between the two germline ends. CDR3 in DNA: TGCGCCAGCAGCCAAGATAGTGGGGGAGCGGGTGAGCAGTTCTTC. Its translation: CASSQDSGGAGEQFF.

This sequence joins TRBV6-4 and TRBJ2-1, with D unresolved. CDR1 MRHNA and CDR2 SNTAGT come from the germline V gene. This CDR3 has 13 amino acids. V was trimmed by 6 bases and J by 8 bases, leaving 14 bases between them. CDR3 nucleotide sequence: TGTGCCAGCAGGGCGGCGGCGTGGGATGAGCAGTTCTTC. Translating gives CASRAAAWDEQFF.

The chain employs TRBV6-4 and TRBJ2-1, with TRBD2 matching 9 bases. The CDR3 consists of 14 residues. The germline V gene has CDR1 MRHNA and CDR2 SNTAGT. J gave up 12 bases and V 1 base, and 7 bases lay outside the gene matches. CDR3 protein: CASSDLAGVSGQFF. In DNA, the CDR3 is TGTGCCAGCAGTGACTTAGCGGGAGTTTCGGGGCAGTTCTTC.

The chain recombines TRBV19 with TRBJ1-5, with 8 bases that match TRBD1. The germline V gene encodes CDR1 LNHDA and CDR2 SQIVND (reference sequence). J was trimmed by 7 bases and V by 5 bases; bases with no gene match: 13. This CDR3 is 16 amino acids long. The CDR3 DNA reads TGTGCCAGTAGTTTCGGACAGGGCCAAGGAGGCCAGCCCCAGCATTTT. This encodes CASSFGQGQGGQPQHF.